The 31 T cell receptor beta chains given below trace back to one sample, sequenced in a study of coeliac disease. Here immunoSEQ multiplex PCR was the method, and the copy in TCRdb shows in-frame clones only, minus some. The sample yields 5,100 or so clones, roughly 71% seen once. The sequencing sample was made of lymphocytes from the gut lamina propria. Receptors were obtained from a middle-aged woman.

This clone turned up a few times. The identical CDR3 is also encoded by other nucleotide sequences in the sample. The chain is built from TRBV7-2 and TRBJ2-7; 9 nucleotides align to TRBD1. Germline trimming cut 2 bases from V and 2 bases from J; bases unmatched to any gene: 4. CDR1 and CDR2 from the germline V gene are SGHTA and FQGNSA. CDR3 length equals 15 residues. The CDR3 sequence is CASSLRGDRAYEQYF. DNA for the CDR3: TGTGCCAGCAGCTTACGGGGGGACAGGGCCTACGAGCAGTACTTC.

V gene TRBV6-1 combines with J gene TRBJ1-4; 11 bases line up with TRBD1. CDR1 is MNHNS and CDR2 is SASEGT in the germline V gene. J was trimmed by 7 bases and V by 7 bases; bases with no gene match: 8. CDR3 size: 15 residues. Here the CDR3 reads CASNPRGTGGEKLFF. The DNA for the CDR3 is TGTGCCAGCAATCCGCGAGGGACAGGGGGTGAAAAACTGTTTTTT.

V gene TRBV5-6 combines with J gene TRBJ1-1; D perhaps matches TRBD1 (5 bases). Between the trimmed V and J ends, which lost 1 base and 4 bases, there was a span of 14 bases. This CDR3 has 15 residues. Germline V gives CDR1 SGHDT, CDR2 YYEEEE. The CDR3, as DNA: TGTGCCAGCAGCTTGCCGGCAGGGCTGGGCACTGAAGCTTTCTTT. This sequence encodes CASSLPAGLGTEAFF.

This clone was counted only a few times. The chain uses TRBV18 and TRBJ2-4; D is unresolved. Trimming removed 3 bases from V and 1 base from J, with 10 bases in between. Germline lookup yields CDR1 KGHSH and CDR2 LQKENI. The CDR3 is made up of 15 amino acids. The chain's CDR3 is CASSPPVGAKNIQYF. CDR3 coding DNA: TGTGCCAGCTCACCCCCCGTCGGGGCCAAAAACATTCAGTACTTC.

The chain has TRBV5-4 and TRBJ2-2; 7 positions agree with TRBD2. J lost 0 bases, V lost 4 bases, and 3 bases had no gene match. This CDR3 spans 15 amino acids. Germline CDR1 reads SGHNT; CDR2 reads YYREEE (reference sequence). The CDR3: CASSSTSANTGELFF. The CDR3 DNA reads TGTGCCAGCAGCAGTACTAGCGCGAACACCGGGGAGCTGTTTTTT.

The V and J genes are TRBV13 and TRBJ2-3; D call uncertain. CDR1 and CDR2 from the germline V gene are PRHDT and FYEKMQ (reference sequence). There are 16 residues in the CDR3. V was clipped by 6 bases and J by 0 bases, with 16 bases between them. The CDR3 bases are TGTGCCAGCAGTCAACGACTCGCCACTAGCACAGATACGCAGTATTTT. Its protein product is CASSQRLATSTDTQYF.

The chain recombines TRBV4-1 with TRBJ2-7, with 8 bases fitting TRBD1. After removal of 6 bases from V and 2 bases from J, the junction contained 6 bases not matched to a gene. Per germline, CDR1 MGHRA and CDR2 YSYEKL. The length of the CDR3 is 14 residues. The CDR3 bases are TGCGCCAGCAGTCTGACGACAGGGGCCTACGAGCAGTACTTC. This translates into CASSLTTGAYEQYF.

The rearrangement joins TRBV30 to TRBJ1-1; 7 bases line up with TRBD1. CDR3 size: 14 residues. Germline trimming cut 0 bases from V and 5 bases from J; bases unmatched to any gene: 6. Germline V gene data show CDR1 as GTSNPN and CDR2 as SVGIG (reference sequence). DNA for the CDR3: TGTGCCTGGAGTGTACAGGGGTATAGGACTGAAGCTTTCTTT. Encoded protein: CAWSVQGYRTEAFF.

The rearrangement uses TRBV10-1 and TRBJ2-3; 15 nucleotides match TRBD2. There are 16 residues in the CDR3. Germline values: CDR1 WNHNN, CDR2 SYGVQD (reference sequence). The V segment lost 4 bases and the J segment 6 bases; nucleotides outside the gene matches: 5. CDR3 region: CASSAGTSGRSDTQYF. DNA for the CDR3: TGCGCCAGCAGTGCCGGGACTAGCGGGAGGTCGGATACGCAGTATTTT.

J is TRBJ2-3 and V is TRBV4-3; 8 bases line up with TRBD2. This CDR3 comprises 15 residues. Germline CDR1 and CDR2: LGHNA and YSLEER. V shed 4 bases and J 4 bases; nucleotides not matched to a gene: 7. The CDR3 DNA sequence: TGCGCCAGCAGCCTCGGGACTAGGAGCTCAGATACGCAGTATTTT. Protein: CASSLGTRSSDTQYF.

The chain recombines TRBV2 with TRBJ2-3; the D gene is possibly TRBD2 (7 bases). CDR3 length: 15 residues. Per germline, CDR1 SNHLY and CDR2 FYNNEI. The V and J ends lost 0 bases and 1 base respectively, with 8 bases between them. CDR3 residues: CASSEAGGGTDTQYF. CDR3 nucleotide sequence: TGTGCCAGCAGTGAAGCAGGGGGGGGCACAGATACGCAGTATTTT.

V and J are TRBV7-2 and TRBJ1-4; no definite D call. V lost 5 bases and J lost 0, with 13 bases in between. From germline, CDR1 is SGHTA and CDR2 FQGNSA. This CDR3 comprises 16 residues. CDR3 DNA: TGTGCCAGCAGCCGAGGAGGAAAACCAACTAATGAAAAACTGTTTTTT. It encodes CASSRGGKPTNEKLFF.

The chain joins TRBV5-1 to TRBJ1-4, with D possibly TRBD1 on 6 matching bases. Germline V lookup: CDR1 SGHRS, CDR2 YFSETQ. Trimming took off 1 base at V and 8 bases at J, with 12 bases between the two ends. This CDR3 is built from 14 residues. The CDR3 loop reads CASSLQGQGEKLFF. The CDR3 DNA reads as TGCGCCAGCAGCTTGCAGGGGCAGGGAGAAAAACTGTTTTTT. The whole variable domain, remainder taken from reference TRBV5-1 and TRBJ1-4, is KAGVTQTPRYLIKTRGQQVTLSCSPISGHRSVSWYQQTPGQGLQFLFEYFSETQRNKGNFPGRFSGRQFSNSRSEMNVSTLELGDSALYLCASSLQGQGEKLFFGSGTQLSVL.

The chain uses TRBV5-4 and TRBJ2-1; TRBD1 matches at 8 bases. V lost 4 bases and J lost 7; bases outside the gene matches: 10. The germline V gene encodes CDR1 SGHNT and CDR2 YYREEE (reference sequence). The CDR3 runs 15 residues. The CDR3 bases are TGTGCCAGCAGCCCGTATGGACAGGGTGGGAATGAGCAGTTCTTC. It codes for CASSPYGQGGNEQFF.

The V call is TRBV6-1, the J call TRBJ2-3, with D maybe TRBD1 (6 bases). The CDR3 sequence is 13 residues long. The germline gives CDR1 MNHNS, CDR2 SASEGT. The V gene lost 6 bases and the J gene lost 4 bases, with 11 bases spanning the gap. The CDR3 loop reads CASSRQVSDTQYF. In DNA, the CDR3 is TGTGCCAGCAGCCGACAGGTCTCAGATACGCAGTATTTT.

The J gene is TRBJ1-1, the V gene TRBV19; D is unclear. This CDR3 has 14 residues. CDR1 LNHDA and CDR2 SQIVND come from the germline V gene (reference sequence). Trimming stripped 0 bases from V and 11 bases from J, with 16 bases between. CDR3 sequence (DNA): TGTGCCAGTAGTATAGATGGCCATGCAGTTTCGGCTTTCTTT. It codes for CASSIDGHAVSAFF.

The rearrangement uses TRBV7-3 and TRBJ2-1; perhaps TRBD2 as D (5 bases). Germline assignment: CDR1 SGHTA and CDR2 FQGTGA. This CDR3 is 16 amino acids long. V was cut by 5 bases and J by 0 bases, with 14 bases left in between. Written as DNA, the CDR3 is TGTGCCAGCAGCCCCCAAGCGGTAAGCTCCTACAATGAGCAGTTCTTC. Translating gives CASSPQAVSSYNEQFF.

The chain couples TRBV7-2 to TRBJ2-7; a possible D gene is TRBD2 (6 bases). CDR3 length: 13 amino acids. The V gene's germline CDR1 is SGHTA and CDR2 FQGNSA. The ends were cut back, 3 bases at V and 4 bases at J, with 10 bases in the middle. In nucleotides, the CDR3 is TGTGCCAGCAGCTTTCCGGGGGTTTACGAGCAGTACTTC. It encodes CASSFPGVYEQYF.

This clone has more than one count but fewer than ten. The J gene is TRBJ2-7, the V gene TRBV10-1; D unresolved. This CDR3 region has 11 residues. CDR1 is WNHNN, CDR2 SYGVQD, per germline (reference sequence). Trimming removed 6 bases from V and 2 bases from J, with 5 bases in between. The CDR3 sequence is CASSPTYEQYF. The DNA for the CDR3 is TGCGCCAGCAGCCCAACCTACGAGCAGTACTTC.

This clone occurred once. The gene calls are TRBV2 and TRBJ2-1, with TRBD2 matching 9 bases. CDR3 length: 12 residues. Per the germline V gene, CDR1 is SNHLY and CDR2 is FYNNEI. Losses at the gene ends were 4 bases for V and 15 bases for J; bases not matched to a gene: 7. The CDR3 sequence: CASSGASGNGFF. The CDR3 nucleotides read TGTGCCAGCAGTGGCGCTAGCGGGAACGGGTTCTTC.

This rearrangement joins TRBV13 to TRBJ2-7, with 8 bases matching TRBD1. This CDR3 comprises 15 residues. The V and J ends lost 7 bases and 4 bases, in that order; junction bases with no gene match: 12. Germline lookup yields CDR1 PRHDT and CDR2 FYEKMQ (reference sequence). Here the CDR3 DNA reads TGTGCCAGCAACGTTCTAGGACAGGGCCGGTACGAGCAGTACTTC. Amino acids: CASNVLGQGRYEQYF.

Worth noting for this clone: A read error may produce the germline difference seen at one junction end. The rearrangement links TRBV6-6 to TRBJ2-7; TRBD2 might be the D (6 bases). Germline V CDR1 and CDR2: MNHNY, SVGAGI (reference sequence). The CDR3 runs to 14 residues. The CDR3 is CASTTNRDSHEQYF. CDR3 DNA: TGTGCCAGCACCACAAACCGGGACTCCCACGAGCAGTACTTC.

The chain recombines TRBV4-1 with TRBJ2-1; TRBD2 matches 8 bases. V lost 1 base and J lost 8; bases outside the gene matches: 7. This CDR3 has 15 residues. The V gene's germline CDR1 is MGHRA and CDR2 YSYEKL. The CDR3 coding sequence is TGCGCCAGCAGCCAAGCGGGAGGGCCCTCTGATGAGCAGTTCTTC. Encoded protein: CASSQAGGPSDEQFF.

On this clone: The sample contains more than one DNA sequence encoding this CDR3. For the CDR3, the DNA is TGCAGCGTTGACCAGGGAGGATCCTACAATGAGCAGTTCTTC. Its translation is CSVDQGGSYNEQFF. V and J are TRBV29-1 and TRBJ2-1; maybe TRBD2 (6 bases). The CDR3 spans 14 residues. Trimming removed 3 bases from V and 1 base from J, with 10 bases in between. Germline V gene lookup returns CDR1 SQVTM and CDR2 ANQGSEA.

This clone was detected a few times. The chain recombines TRBV28 with TRBJ2-7; maybe TRBD1 (5 bases). Trimming removed 4 bases at V and 1 base at J, with 14 bases between. CDR1 is MDHEN and CDR2 is SYDVKM in the germline V gene. CDR3 length: 15 amino acids. The CDR3 reads CASSYGAMNSYEQYF. DNA for the CDR3: TGTGCCAGCAGTTATGGGGCGATGAATTCCTACGAGCAGTACTTC.

The rearrangement uses TRBV5-1 and TRBJ2-1; possible D gene TRBD2, 6 bases. Germline lookup yields CDR1 SGHRS and CDR2 YFSETQ. Trimming removed 4 bases from V and 9 bases from J, with 23 bases in between. The CDR3 runs 16 residues. The chain's CDR3 is CASSPGLLGTYGEQFF. CDR3 DNA sequence: TGCGCCAGCAGCCCCGGACTACTAGGTACCTACGGTGAGCAGTTCTTC.

The J gene is TRBJ1-1, the V gene TRBV19; 7 bases are a match to TRBD1. J was trimmed by 0 bases and V by 9 bases; bases with no gene match: 19. This CDR3 comprises 18 residues. The germline gives CDR1 LNHDA, CDR2 SQIVND (reference sequence). Written as DNA, the CDR3 is TGTGCCAGCCACAGGGGCCCCAGACAGGGCAGGGTGAACACTGAAGCTTTCTTT. This encodes CASHRGPRQGRVNTEAFF.

The rearrangement joins TRBV4-2 to TRBJ2-2, with a possible D match to TRBD2 (6 bases). Trimming removed 0 bases at V and 6 bases at J, with 11 bases between. Germline loops: CDR1 LGHNA, CDR2 YNFKEQ. The CDR3 spans 15 residues. This chain's CDR3 is CASSQEVGGPGELFF. In DNA, the CDR3 is TGTGCCAGCAGCCAAGAGGTTGGAGGGCCCGGGGAGCTGTTTTTT.

There are a few counts of this clone. The chain recombines TRBV10-1 with TRBJ1-2, with D hard to call. Trimming removed 0 bases at V and 6 bases at J, with 8 bases between. The CDR3 extends over 13 amino acids. The germline gives CDR1 WNHNN, CDR2 SYGVQD (reference sequence). CDR3: CASSESGGHGYTF. The DNA of the CDR3 is TGCGCCAGCAGTGAGTCAGGAGGGCATGGCTACACCTTC.

The chain couples TRBV6-1 to TRBJ2-7; 7 bases are a match to TRBD2. Germline CDR1 and CDR2: MNHNS and SASEGT. V shed 7 bases, J shed 11 bases, and the junction held 8 bases outside the gene matches. This CDR3 contains 11 residues. Here the CDR3 reads CASNLAEVEYF. CDR3 DNA: TGTGCCAGCAACCTAGCGGAGGTCGAGTACTTC.

The chain employs TRBV5-6 and TRBJ2-7, with D perhaps matching TRBD1 (5 bases). CDR3 length: 16 residues. With 5 bases removed from V and 6 bases from J, the gap between germline ends came to 24 bases. CDR1 and CDR2 (germline): SGHDT, YYEEEE. This chain's CDR3 is CASRPSREPRKSEQYF. The DNA for the CDR3 is TGTGCCAGCAGGCCGTCCAGGGAACCTCGAAAAAGCGAGCAGTACTTC.